This is a list of T cell receptor beta chains from one sample in a study of T cells in localized non-small cell lung cancer. Produced via immunoSEQ multiplex PCR; TCRdb's table is partial and in-frame only. The profile covers tens of thousands of clones, with around nine tenths appearing a single time and 20% to 25% taken by the ten largest. The starting material was peripheral blood, obtained before any cancer treatment. The receptor source for this set is a woman aged 40 to 75 with stage I squamous cell lung carcinoma. CDR3s include the opening cysteine and the closing phenylalanine or tryptophan. A D gene is named only where the DNA matches it firmly. Size tells how often a clone was seen (once, few, many) or the class of an expanded clone, and some rows leave it out.

v_gene	j_gene	abundance	d_gene	CDR3aa	CDR3nt
TRBV6-5	TRBJ1-4	-	-	CASSRDRSSEKLFF	TGTGCCAGCAGCAGAGACCGGTCGTCGGAAAAACTGTTTTTT
TRBV20-1	TRBJ1-1	few	-	CSARGNTEAFF	TGCAGTGCCCGGGGGAACACTGAAGCTTTCTTT
TRBV7-8	TRBJ1-1	-	-	CASSLALNTEAFF	TGTGCCAGCAGCTTAGCGCTGAACACTGAAGCTTTCTTT
TRBV6-4	TRBJ2-2	few	-	CASSPLGIATLGELFF	TGTGCCAGCAGTCCATTGGGGATAGCAACCCTCGGGGAGCTGTTTTTT
TRBV6-1	TRBJ1-1	few	-	CASSERKAGQTEAFF	TGTGCCAGCAGTGAAAGGAAAGCAGGGCAAACTGAAGCTTTCTTT
TRBV18	TRBJ2-5	-	-	CASSPPYRTQRRETQYF	TGTGCCAGCTCACCACCGTATCGGACCCAAAGGAGGGAGACCCAGTACTTC
TRBV19	TRBJ2-2	once	TRBD1	CASSVTGAGELFF	TGTGCCAGTAGTGTAACAGGGGCCGGGGAGCTGTTTTTT
TRBV5-4	TRBJ1-1	-	-	CASSLSKNTEAFF	TGTGCCAGCAGCTTGAGCAAGAACACTGAAGCTTTCTTT
TRBV7-6	TRBJ1-3	-	-	CASSDRTGNTIYF	TGTGCCAGCAGCGATCGGACCGGAAACACCATATATTTT
TRBV6-5	TRBJ1-2	-	-	CASSYSMPGRNYGYTF	TGTGCCAGCAGTTACTCGATGCCTGGGAGAAACTATGGCTACACCTTC
TRBV6-5	TRBJ2-2	-	TRBD2	CASRGGSGELFF	TGTGCTAGCCGGGGGGGCTCCGGGGAGCTGTTTTTT
TRBV7-9	TRBJ1-5	-	-	CASSADSNSNQPQHF	TGTGCCAGCAGCGCGGACAGCAATAGCAATCAGCCCCAGCATTTT
TRBV5-4	TRBJ1-1	-	-	CASSFHRDYTEAFF	TGTGCCAGCAGCTTTCACCGAGATTACACTGAAGCTTTCTTT
TRBV18	TRBJ2-5	-	-	CATYKPGETQYF	TGTGCCACTTACAAACCCGGCGAGACCCAGTACTTC
TRBV2	TRBJ2-7	once	-	CASSDPGRVAYEQYF	TGTGCCAGCAGTGACCCAGGCAGGGTAGCCTACGAGCAGTACTTC
TRBV9	TRBJ2-5	-	TRBD1	CASSFGQAQETQYF	TGTGCCAGCAGCTTCGGACAGGCTCAAGAGACCCAGTACTTC
TRBV29-1	TRBJ2-7	-	TRBD1	CSVVRDRGKFNEQYF	TGCAGCGTGGTCCGGGACAGGGGAAAATTCAACGAGCAGTACTTC
TRBV25-1	TRBJ1-1	-	TRBD1	CASVDQGQGGTEAFF	TGTGCCAGCGTTGACCAAGGACAGGGTGGCACTGAAGCTTTCTTT
TRBV30	TRBJ1-1	-	TRBD1	CAWRWTGSEAFF	TGTGCCTGGAGATGGACAGGGTCTGAAGCTTTCTTT
TRBV6-5	TRBJ1-6	-	TRBD1	CASSYWRDSLSPLHF	TGTGCCAGCAGTTACTGGCGGGACAGCCTCTCACCCCTCCACTTT
TRBV6-5	TRBJ1-1	-	-	CASSGDYTEAFF	TGTGCCAGCAGTGGGGATTACACTGAAGCTTTCTTT
TRBV25-1	TRBJ1-2	once	-	CASSGKGYGYTF	TGTGCCAGCAGTGGAAAAGGGTATGGCTACACCTTC
TRBV2	TRBJ1-6	-	TRBD1	CASRPGTGNSPLHF	TGTGCCAGCAGACCCGGGACAGGGAACTCACCCCTCCACTTT
TRBV13	TRBJ1-2	-	-	CASSLGQGHGYTF	TGTGCCAGCAGCTTAGGACAGGGCCATGGCTACACCTTC
TRBV27	TRBJ1-4	-	-	CASSSEGNEKLFF	TGTGCCAGCAGTTCGGAAGGGAATGAAAAACTGTTTTTT
TRBV6-5	TRBJ1-2	-	-	CASSYTPEVYGYTF	TGTGCCAGCAGTTACACCCCGGAGGTCTATGGCTACACCTTC
TRBV30	TRBJ1-5	few	-	CAWSVGLLGPSNQPQHF	TGTGCCTGGAGTGTAGGTCTATTAGGACCGAGCAATCAGCCCCAGCATTTT
TRBV19	TRBJ2-5	-	-	CASSSQETQYF	TGTGCCAGTAGTTCCCAAGAGACCCAGTACTTC
TRBV18	TRBJ1-2	few	TRBD1	CASSPDRGVYGYTF	TGTGCCAGCTCCCCCGACAGGGGTGTCTATGGCTACACCTTC
TRBV4-1	TRBJ1-2	-	TRBD1	CASSQTGTGDYGYTF	TGCGCCAGCAGCCAAACCGGGACAGGGGACTATGGCTACACCTTC
TRBV10-3	TRBJ2-6	-	-	CAISDSASGANVLTF	TGTGCCATCAGTGATTCGGCCTCTGGGGCCAACGTCCTGACTTTC
TRBV12-5	TRBJ2-5	-	-	CASGPGTPKRQETQYF	TGTGCTAGTGGTCCGGGGACTCCTAAACGGCAAGAGACCCAGTACTTC
TRBV7-7	TRBJ2-1	-	-	CASSLEGGLEQFF	TGTGCTAGCAGCTTAGAGGGGGGGTTGGAGCAGTTCTTC
TRBV27	TRBJ2-7	-	-	CASSLGQGFYEQYF	TGTGCCAGCAGTTTAGGGCAGGGGTTCTACGAGCAGTACTTC
TRBV6-1	TRBJ1-6	-	-	CASSELTSSGNSPLHF	TGTGCCAGCAGTGAACTGACATCTAGCGGGAATTCACCCCTCCACTTT
TRBV6-1	TRBJ2-7	-	TRBD1	CASSERKTGGPYEQYF	TGTGCCAGCAGTGAACGGAAGACAGGGGGTCCCTACGAGCAGTACTTC
TRBV6-4	TRBJ2-1	-	-	CASSDRANNEQFF	TGTGCCAGCAGTGACCGGGCTAACAATGAGCAGTTCTTC
TRBV28	TRBJ1-2	-	-	CASSLGSLQGYTF	TGTGCCAGCAGTTTAGGGAGCCTCCAGGGCTACACCTTC
TRBV6-6	TRBJ1-2	once	TRBD1	CASRQGDYGYTF	TGTGCCAGCAGACAGGGGGATTATGGCTACACCTTC
TRBV29-1	TRBJ1-2	-	-	CSVTRDPFEGYTF	TGCAGCGTTACCAGGGATCCTTTTGAGGGCTACACCTTC
TRBV25-1	TRBJ1-3	-	-	CAGSPWGGVDTIYF	TGTGCCGGCAGCCCCTGGGGGGGGGTAGACACCATATATTTT
TRBV6-5	TRBJ2-7	once	-	CASSPLTGSYEQYF	TGTGCCAGCAGTCCCCTGACGGGTTCCTACGAGCAGTACTTC
TRBV5-1	TRBJ2-5	-	TRBD2	CASSPGTSVETQYF	TGCGCCAGCAGCCCCGGGACTAGTGTAGAGACCCAGTACTTC
TRBV6-5	TRBJ1-2	-	TRBD1	CASSSAGQGSYGYTF	TGTGCCAGCAGTTCCGCTGGACAGGGCAGCTATGGCTACACCTTC
TRBV29-1	TRBJ2-1	-	TRBD2	CSALASGGSYNEQFF	TGCAGCGCCCTCGCTAGCGGGGGGTCCTACAATGAGCAGTTCTTC
TRBV5-1	TRBJ2-5	-	-	CASSLLNDRGETQYF	TGCGCCAGCAGCTTGCTCAACGACCGGGGGGAGACCCAGTACTTC
TRBV9	TRBJ1-3	-	-	CASSVNLAGNTIYF	TGTGCCAGCAGCGTAAATCTCGCTGGAAACACCATATATTTT
TRBV27	TRBJ1-6	-	TRBD1	CASTGQLTSPLHF	TGTGCCAGTACGGGACAGTTGACTTCACCCCTCCACTTT
TRBV29-1	TRBJ2-3	-	-	CSVKQRGRTDTQYF	TGCAGCGTCAAGCAACGGGGACGCACAGATACGCAGTATTTT
TRBV12-5	TRBJ2-2	-	-	CASGLSTSMRTGELFF	TGTGCTAGTGGTTTGTCAACTTCTATGAGGACCGGGGAGCTGTTTTTT
TRBV4-1	TRBJ1-2	few	-	CASSQVTGNYGYTF	TGCGCCAGCAGCCAAGTTACAGGGAACTATGGCTACACCTTC
TRBV11-3	TRBJ1-1	-	-	CASSLGVNTEAFF	TGTGCCAGCAGCCTGGGGGTGAACACTGAAGCTTTCTTT
TRBV5-8	TRBJ1-5	-	-	CASSLGDYSNQPQHF	TGTGCCAGCAGCTTGGGGGATTATAGCAATCAGCCCCAGCATTTT
TRBV11-2	TRBJ2-2	-	-	CASRGAAGANTGELFF	TGTGCCAGCAGGGGGGCGGCGGGGGCCAACACCGGGGAGCTGTTTTTT
TRBV10-3	TRBJ2-2	-	-	CAISIRTGELFF	TGTGCCATCAGTATACGTACCGGGGAGCTGTTTTTT
TRBV6-4	TRBJ1-1	-	-	CASSLDRNTEAFF	TGTGCCAGCAGTTTGGACAGGAACACTGAAGCTTTCTTT
TRBV7-3	TRBJ2-1	-	-	CASSSGAFTGNEQFF	TGTGCCAGCAGCTCGGGGGCTTTTACCGGCAATGAGCAGTTCTTC
TRBV10-3	TRBJ1-1	-	-	CAISELIRNTEAFF	TGTGCCATCAGTGAGCTCATCAGGAACACTGAAGCTTTCTTT
TRBV20-1	TRBJ1-2	few	-	CSASDYGYTF	TGCAGTGCTTCTGACTATGGCTACACCTTC
TRBV20-1	TRBJ1-2	-	-	CSARDQGDYTF	TGCAGTGCTAGAGATCAGGGAGACTACACCTTC